This TCR beta chain is drawn from a study of human T cells and chemical hapten exposure. Overall study: From small differences in pooled library volume came most of the variation in per-sample TCR yields. Notes on the study in general: Unchanged with DPC sensitization were TCRs above 1 in 1000 frequency. Donor immune responses may differ from healthy people's, since all donors had alopecia.

The V and J ends lost 1 base and 0 bases respectively, with 13 bases between them. This CDR3 has 18 amino acids. In the authors' workflow: Per sample, the median was around 100,000 TCRs, with values from about 22,000 to 700,000. Via MiXCR, TCRdb re-called the RACE reads, giving one row per CDR3 protein. TCRdb's processing, not the authors', yielded these V and J calls. The sample carries tens of thousands of distinct CDR3 sequences, 8.5% to 10% recorded once. As regards this clonotype: Its cognate antigen is unknown.

This sample's time point: pre-sensitization, week 0. Treatment denoted: therapeutic diphenylcyclopropenone sensitization with weekly scalp DPC. Extraction yielded total RNA from whole blood (unfractionated). This chain joins TRBV12-3 or TRBV12-4 and TRBJ2-6; TRBD1 might be the D (6 bases). This clonotype was obtained from a woman aged 30 to 39 with alopecia areata. Some clones in this sample may be carry-over from other donors' samples. This sample comprised whole blood, obtained in connection with sensitization to the hapten diphenylcyclopropenone (DPC). The CDR3 loop reads CASSLEPRGVSGANVLTF. The CDR3 DNA reads TGTGCCAGCAGTTTAGAGCCCAGGGGAGTCTCTGGGGCCAACGTCCTGACTTTC.